Listed here are 21 T cell receptor beta chains from one sample, sequenced in a study of blood T cell repertoires in COVID-19. Clones were read by immunoSEQ multiplex PCR, and TCRdb kept only the in-frame ones, dropping some. The table has approximately 270,000 clones, 91% seen once. Material for sequencing was PBMCs or T cells enriched from blood (not recorded which). The source is a human donor in a cohort exposed to, infected with or recovered from COVID-19 (not recorded which). The donor label of this sample is uncertain.

This clone was seen a few times. The J gene is TRBJ1-1, the V gene TRBV27; tentative D call: TRBD1 (6 bases). The CDR3 spans 18 residues. Germline V lookup: CDR1 MNHEY, CDR2 SMNVEV (reference sequence). V lost 3 bases to trimming and J lost 0 bases, with 20 bases between them. CDR3 in amino acids: CASSFSWTENFMNTEAFF. The CDR3 bases are TGTGCCAGCAGTTTTTCTTGGACAGAAAATTTCATGAACACTGAAGCTTTCTTT.

The J gene is TRBJ2-7, the V gene TRBV18; D might be TRBD2 (5 bases). Germline V gives CDR1 KGHSH, CDR2 LQKENI. This CDR3 spans 13 amino acids. V was pared by 9 bases and J by 1 base, with 13 bases between. CDR3 amino acids: CASAPEESYEQYF. The CDR3 DNA reads as TGTGCCAGTGCCCCGGAGGAATCCTACGAGCAGTACTTC.

The chain carries TRBV19 and TRBJ2-2; 10 bases are shared with TRBD2. Trimming at V came to 6 bases and at J to 5 bases, leaving 6 bases not matched to a gene. CDR3 size: 15 residues. Germline CDR1 and CDR2: LNHDA and SQIVND (reference sequence). The CDR3 coding sequence is TGTGCCAGTAGCATCCTAGCGGGGGCGACCGGGGAGCTGTTTTTT. Residues: CASSILAGATGELFF.

The chain employs TRBV5-1 and TRBJ1-1, with D possibly being TRBD1 (5 bases). This CDR3 region has 13 residues. CDR1 is SGHRS and CDR2 is YFSETQ in the germline V gene. V was clipped by 8 bases and J by 1 base, with 12 bases between them. CDR3 sequence: CASATQGNTEAFF. The CDR3 bases are TGCGCCAGTGCTACCCAGGGGAACACTGAAGCTTTCTTT.

The chain couples TRBV2 to TRBJ1-3; D not certain. This CDR3 is built from 14 residues. With 3 bases removed from V and 0 bases from J, the gap between germline ends came to 6 bases. Germline-derived CDR1 and CDR2 are SNHLY and FYNNEI. CDR3 sequence reads: CASSDRGSGNTIYF. The CDR3 DNA sequence: TGTGCCAGCAGTGATCGGGGCTCTGGAAACACCATATATTTT.

The V and J genes are TRBV5-1 and TRBJ2-1; D is uncertain. Trimming removed 4 bases from V and 10 bases from J, with 9 bases in between. The CDR3 contains 11 residues. Per germline, CDR1 SGHRS and CDR2 YFSETQ. CDR3 DNA: TGCGCCAGCAGCCCTGGCAGGGAGCAGTTCTTC. Translating it yields CASSPGREQFF.

The chain uses TRBV14 and TRBJ2-3; D not certain. Germline values: CDR1 SGHDN, CDR2 FVKESK. This CDR3 has 17 amino acids. V lost 0 bases and J 0 bases, leaving 13 bases between the germline ends. CDR3 nucleotide sequence: TGTGCCAGCAGCCAAGATCTCGGTCATACTAGCACAGATACGCAGTATTTT. Translation: CASSQDLGHTSTDTQYF.

V and J are TRBV7-3 and TRBJ1-1; 7 bases fit TRBD1. Germline V gene sequence: CDR1 SGHTA, CDR2 FQGTGA. CDR3 length: 13 amino acids. After removal of 2 bases from V and 4 bases from J, the junction contained 1 base not matched to a gene. The CDR3 sequence is CASSLDRVTEAFF. In DNA, the CDR3 is TGTGCCAGCAGCTTAGACAGGGTCACTGAAGCTTTCTTT.

This clone was found once. The chain has TRBV19 and TRBJ2-7, with D perhaps TRBD2 (5 bases). Germline V lookup: CDR1 LNHDA, CDR2 SQIVND (reference sequence). The CDR3 is made up of 13 amino acids. Trimming removed 8 bases at V and 3 bases at J, with 14 bases between. CDR3 sequence (DNA): TGTGCCAGTCGGGGTCCCGAACACTACGAGCAGTACTTC. It is translated as CASRGPEHYEQYF. The variable domain in full, with the rest retrieved from reference TRBV19 and TRBJ2-7, is DGGITQSPKYLFRKEGQNVTLSCEQNLNHDAMYWYRQDPGQGLRLIYYSQIVNDFQKGDIAEGYSVSREKKESFPLTVTSAQKNPTAFYLCASRGPEHYEQYFGPGTRLTVT.

The chain links TRBV6-5 to TRBJ1-2; 9 bases agree with TRBD1. CDR3 length: 16 amino acids. V lost 2 bases, J lost 1 base, and 5 bases stayed unmatched. Germline CDR1 is MNHEY and CDR2 is SVGAGI. CDR3 nucleotide sequence: TGTGCCAGCAGTTACGTTCTGGACAGGGGTAACTATGGCTACACCTTC. The encoded protein is CASSYVLDRGNYGYTF.

This chain connects TRBV9 to TRBJ2-7; no reliable D call. The germline CDR1 and CDR2 sequences are SGDLS and YYNGEE. Trimming pared 4 bases from V and 6 bases from J, leaving 8 bases between. This CDR3 spans 11 amino acids. The CDR3 region has the DNA TGTGCCAGCAGCCTCACGGGCGAGCAGTACTTC. Amino acids: CASSLTGEQYF.

This chain connects TRBV19 to TRBJ2-7; 8 positions agree with TRBD1. After removal of 2 bases from V and 6 bases from J, the junction contained 0 bases not matched to a gene. CDR3 length equals 12 residues. Germline-derived CDR1 and CDR2 are LNHDA and SQIVND (reference sequence). CDR3 region: CASSIQGAEQYF. CDR3 coding DNA: TGTGCCAGTAGTATACAGGGGGCCGAGCAGTACTTC.

The CDR3 here is CASSTGGDTQYF. As DNA, the CDR3 is TGTGCCAGCAGTACGGGGGGGGATACGCAGTATTTT. The genes are TRBV6-2 or TRBV6-3 and TRBJ2-3; TRBD2 agrees at 8 bases. This CDR3 spans 12 amino acids. Unmatched junction bases numbered 1, after V lost 5 bases and J lost 6 bases. Germline V gene data show CDR1 as MNHEY and CDR2 as SVGEGT.

V usage is TRBV12-5 and J usage is TRBJ1-2; D call uncertain. The CDR3 loop spans 12 amino acids. Germline CDR1 is LGHNT and CDR2 is FRNRAP. The V end was cut by 6 bases, the J end by 8 bases, with 13 bases between. In DNA form, the CDR3 reads TGTGCTAGTGGCCACACGATGCGGGGCTACACCTTC. The encoded protein is CASGHTMRGYTF. Using reference TRBV12-5 and TRBJ1-2 for the parts outside the CDR3, the full variable domain is DARVTQTPRHKVTEMGQEVTMRCQPILGHNTVFWYRQTMMQGLELLAYFRNRAPLDDSGMPKDRFSAEMPDATLATLKIQPSEPRDSAVYFCASGHTMRGYTFGSGTRLTVV.

The genes are TRBV28 and TRBJ2-7; TRBD2 agrees at 7 bases. The CDR3 covers 15 residues. Germline assignment: CDR1 MDHEN and CDR2 SYDVKM. V was clipped by 8 bases and J by 1 base; unmatched bases: 11. The CDR3 spells CASAASGRASYEQYF. The CDR3 DNA is TGTGCCAGCGCCGCCTCGGGGAGGGCGTCCTACGAGCAGTACTTC.

A single count supports this clone. This chain connects TRBV4-2 to TRBJ1-1; D ambiguous. The V and J ends lost 0 bases and 7 bases respectively, with 18 bases between them. The CDR3 has 16 residues. Germline CDR1 and CDR2: LGHNA and YNFKEQ. The CDR3 region is CASSQDSWRRKNEAFF. The CDR3 DNA reads as TGTGCCAGCAGCCAAGATTCGTGGCGGAGAAAAAATGAAGCTTTCTTT.

The chain has TRBV6-5 and TRBJ1-2; the D gene is possibly TRBD1 (6 bases). Germline V gives CDR1 MNHEY, CDR2 SVGAGI. The germline V and J ends were trimmed by 6 bases and 4 bases, with 12 bases remaining between them. CDR3 length: 13 amino acids. For the CDR3, the DNA is TGTGCCAGCAGCCACGGACAGTTCTATGGCTACACCTTC. This translates into CASSHGQFYGYTF.

The chain is built from TRBV4-2 and TRBJ1-2, with TRBD1 matching over 12 bases. V trimming: 0 bases; J trimming: 6 bases; junction bases outside the gene matches: 14. This CDR3 contains 19 residues. Germline V gene sequence: CDR1 LGHNA, CDR2 YNFKEQ. For the CDR3, the DNA is TGTGCCAGCAGCCAAGATTTAAGGGACAGGGGGCCCGAGTGGAATGGCTACACCTTC. Translated: CASSQDLRDRGPEWNGYTF.

The CDR3 protein is CASRTVGSGNTIYF. The CDR3 DNA follows: TGTGCCAGCAGGACAGTCGGCTCTGGAAACACCATATATTTT. This rearrangement joins TRBV19 to TRBJ1-3, with D possibly being TRBD1 (6 bases). In germline, CDR1 is LNHDA, CDR2 SQIVND (reference sequence). V lost 9 bases and J lost 0, with 12 bases in between. This CDR3 region has 14 residues.

V gene TRBV5-6 combines with J gene TRBJ2-7, with D possibly TRBD1 on 7 matching bases. CDR3 length: 15 amino acids. CDR1 and CDR2 (germline): SGHDT, YYEEEE. The V end lost 3 bases, the J end lost 7 bases, and 20 bases lay between the germline ends. The CDR3 sequence is CASSSTGEALGEQYF. CDR3 coding DNA: TGTGCCAGCAGCTCTACAGGGGAGGCCCTCGGGGAGCAGTACTTC.

This clone was seen only a few times. This chain joins TRBV12-3 or TRBV12-4 and TRBJ1-5, with D possibly being TRBD1 (6 bases). The CDR3 sequence is 12 residues long. Trimming removed 6 bases at V and 6 bases at J, with 9 bases between. The CDR3 nucleotides are TGTGCCAGCAGCACAGGGACTCAGCCCCAGCATTTT. Protein: CASSTGTQPQHF.